One sample yielded the 8 T cell receptor beta chains listed below, sequenced in a study of cytomegalovirus exposure and HLA in healthy donors. PCR employed 60 Vbeta and 13 Jbeta primers. Clones were read by immunoSEQ multiplex PCR, and TCRdb kept only the in-frame ones, dropping some. The table has 95,000 to 150,000 clones, roughly 80% seen once. Material: PBMCs. The receptors originated from a woman aged 40 to 50 in good health and CMV-seronegative.

The chain combines TRBV6-5 with TRBJ2-7, with D maybe TRBD2 (5 bases). The germline gives CDR1 MNHEY, CDR2 SVGAGI. The CDR3 has 14 residues. The V end was cut by 6 bases, the J end by 5 bases, with 17 bases between. CDR3 sequence (DNA): TGTGCCAGCAGGGAGCGGAGCCCCCGGAACGAGCAGTACTTC. This gives the protein CASRERSPRNEQYF.

V and J are TRBV7-6 and TRBJ2-2; 9 bases are shared with TRBD1. V shed 5 bases and J 2 bases; nucleotides not matched to a gene: 3. The V gene's germline CDR1 is SGHVS and CDR2 FNYEAQ. The CDR3 runs to 15 residues. This CDR3 reads CASSVTGGNTGELFF. As DNA, the CDR3 is TGTGCCAGCAGCGTGACAGGGGGTAACACCGGGGAGCTGTTTTTT. Full variable domain (outside the CDR3, taken from reference TRBV7-6 and TRBJ2-2): GAGVSQSPRYKVTKRGQDVALRCDPISGHVSLYWYRQALGQGPEFLTYFNYEAQQDKSGLPNDRFSAERPEGSISTLTIQRTEQRDSAMYRCASSVTGGNTGELFFGEGSRLTVL.

This chain connects TRBV29-1 to TRBJ2-3, with 8 bases matching TRBD1. Unmatched junction bases numbered 4, after V lost 1 base and J lost 4 bases. Per germline, CDR1 SQVTM and CDR2 ANQGSEA. CDR3 size: 14 residues. CDR3 DNA: TGCAGCGTTGAAGGGACAGGGATCCCAGATACGCAGTATTTT. Its protein product is CSVEGTGIPDTQYF.

This chain links TRBV30 with TRBJ1-5; TRBD1 aligns across 7 bases. J was trimmed by 5 bases and V by 4 bases; bases with no gene match: 5. The length of the CDR3 is 13 residues. CDR1 and CDR2 (germline): GTSNPN, SVGIG (reference sequence). The CDR3 protein is CAWTEGAYQPQHF. CDR3 sequence (DNA): TGTGCCTGGACTGAGGGGGCATATCAGCCCCAGCATTTT.

The chain joins TRBV28 to TRBJ2-5; 9 bases match TRBD1. This CDR3 region has 16 residues. V lost 5 bases to trimming and J lost 6 bases; unmatched junction nucleotides: 13. Germline V gene lookup returns CDR1 MDHEN and CDR2 SYDVKM. CDR3 coding DNA: TGTGCCAGCAGTATAACAGGACAGGGGCTTTCGCAGACCCAGTACTTC. It encodes CASSITGQGLSQTQYF.

The chain carries TRBV5-4 and TRBJ2-5; D is possibly TRBD2 (6 bases). The CDR3 has 16 amino acids. The ends were cut back, 0 bases at V and 3 bases at J, with 15 bases in the middle. CDR1 is SGHNT, CDR2 YYREEE, per germline (reference sequence). The CDR3 loop reads CASSLGGAKGKETQYF. The CDR3 DNA follows: TGTGCCAGCAGCTTGGGCGGGGCGAAGGGGAAAGAGACCCAGTACTTC.

The CDR3 here is CASSPGTGLDEQYF. Here the CDR3 DNA reads TGCGCCAGCAGCCCCGGGACAGGGTTGGACGAGCAGTACTTC. This sequence joins TRBV5-1 and TRBJ2-7; 9 nucleotides align to TRBD1. J gave up 5 bases and V 4 bases, and 7 bases lay outside the gene matches. The CDR3 runs to 14 residues. Germline assignment: CDR1 SGHRS and CDR2 YFSETQ. Supplemented by reference TRBV5-1 and TRBJ2-7, the full variable domain reads KAGVTQTPRYLIKTRGQQVTLSCSPISGHRSVSWYQQTPGQGLQFLFEYFSETQRNKGNFPGRFSGRQFSNSRSEMNVSTLELGDSALYLCASSPGTGLDEQYFGPGTRLTVT.

This clone was observed a handful of times. The gene calls are TRBV6-6 and TRBJ1-2; 9 bases map to TRBD1. V lost 2 bases and J lost 3; bases outside the gene matches: 1. Germline CDR1 reads MNHNY; CDR2 reads SVGAGI (reference sequence). The CDR3 has 14 amino acids. The CDR3 DNA is TGTGCCAGCAGTTACCGACAGGGGGACTATGGCTACACCTTC. It is translated as CASSYRQGDYGYTF.